Listed below are T cell receptor beta chains from one sample, sequenced in a study of beta chain features in type 1 diabetes. Repertoires were generated with immunoSEQ multiplex PCR, while TCRdb's copy carries only in-frame clones and drops some. The data show some 330,000 clones, with 10% to 15% seen just once and approximately 0.01% held by the top ten. The sequencing sample was made of naive CD4+ T cells from blood. The receptors were sampled from a woman aged 18 to 35 with type 1 diabetes. Each CDR3 is given with its conserved first and last residue. Each record gives: J gene, clone size, D gene, V gene, CDR3 DNA, CDR3 protein. The D gene is left open where the match is weak. Where a row states a size, it is once, few, many or the class of an expanded clone; other rows omit it.

J: TRBJ2-3
size: few
D: .
V: TRBV10-3
DNA: TGTGCCGTCTCTATCACAGATACGCAGTATTTT
CDR3: CAVSITDTQYF

J: TRBJ2-7
size: few
D: .
V: TRBV7-2
DNA: TGTGCCAGCAGCTTAATGAGTTACGAGCAGTACTTC
CDR3: CASSLMSYEQYF

J: TRBJ2-1
size: .
D: TRBD2
V: TRBV27
DNA: TGTGCCAGCAGTCTTCGTACCATAGCGGGGGGCTACAATGAGCAGTTCTTC
CDR3: CASSLRTIAGGYNEQFF

J: TRBJ1-2
size: few
D: .
V: TRBV30
DNA: TGTGCCTGGACCCGAAACGCGAATGACTATGGCTACACCTTC
CDR3: CAWTRNANDYGYTF

J: TRBJ2-7
size: .
D: TRBD2
V: TRBV28
DNA: TGTGCCAGCAGTCGACTAGCGGGAGACTACGAGCAGTACTTC
CDR3: CASSRLAGDYEQYF

J: TRBJ2-7
size: few
D: TRBD1
V: TRBV25-1
DNA: TGTGCCAGCAGGGAAACAGGGGGCGAGCAGTACTTC
CDR3: CASRETGGEQYF

J: TRBJ1-2
size: .
D: TRBD1
V: TRBV4-2
DNA: TGTGCCAGCAGCCCCTCAGGGGGTGTCGACTATGGCTACACCTTC
CDR3: CASSPSGGVDYGYTF

J: TRBJ2-5
size: few
D: .
V: TRBV9
DNA: TGTGCCAGCAGCGTAGGACCAGGGAAGCGAGAAGAGACCCAGTACTTC
CDR3: CASSVGPGKREETQYF

J: TRBJ1-5
size: .
D: .
V: TRBV25-1
DNA: TGTGCCAGCAGTGGCGTCAATCAGCCCCAGCATTTT
CDR3: CASSGVNQPQHF

J: TRBJ2-3
size: few
D: .
V: TRBV2
DNA: TGTGCCAGCAGTGACAGGGGCGGGACAGATACGCAGTATTTT
CDR3: CASSDRGGTDTQYF

J: TRBJ2-7
size: few
D: .
V: TRBV6-6
DNA: TGTGCCAGCAGTTACCCTAGTGACGAGCAGTACTTC
CDR3: CASSYPSDEQYF

J: TRBJ2-1
size: .
D: .
V: TRBV19
DNA: TGTGCCAGTTCTTTGGAGGGCTGGAGTTGGAATGAGCAGTTCTTC
CDR3: CASSLEGWSWNEQFF

J: TRBJ1-2
size: .
D: .
V: TRBV9
DNA: TGTGCCAGCAACCCCGGGAGGGGTGGCTACACCTTC
CDR3: CASNPGRGGYTF

J: TRBJ2-2
size: .
D: .
V: TRBV5-1
DNA: TGCGCCAGCAGCTTAGAGCCGGCCGGGGAGCTGTTTTTT
CDR3: CASSLEPAGELFF

J: TRBJ2-7
size: .
D: TRBD2
V: TRBV10-3
DNA: TGTGCCATCAGCCAAGTGGGGGGGAGATACGAGCAGTACTTC
CDR3: CAISQVGGRYEQYF

J: TRBJ2-3
size: .
D: .
V: TRBV28
DNA: TGTGCCAGCAGTATCGGGAGCACAGATACGCAGTATTTT
CDR3: CASSIGSTDTQYF

J: TRBJ2-2
size: .
D: .
V: TRBV11-2
DNA: TGTGCCAGCAGCCGCCCCGAAGGAGACACCGGGGAGCTGTTTTTT
CDR3: CASSRPEGDTGELFF

J: TRBJ2-5
size: few
D: .
V: TRBV6-5
DNA: TGTGCCAGCAGTTACTCGAGCCAGCTTGGGCGAGAGACCCAGTACTTC
CDR3: CASSYSSQLGRETQYF

J: TRBJ2-7
size: .
D: TRBD2
V: TRBV6-1
DNA: TGTGCCAGCAGTGAAGCAGGGACTAGCGGATCCTACGAGCAGTACTTC
CDR3: CASSEAGTSGSYEQYF

J: TRBJ2-1
size: .
D: TRBD2
V: TRBV7-2
DNA: TGTGCCAGCAGGTCTAGCGGTCACAATGAGCAGTTCTTC
CDR3: CASRSSGHNEQFF

J: TRBJ1-5
size: few
D: .
V: TRBV7-2
DNA: TGTGCCAGCAGCGATTCCCTAATGCCCCAGCATTTT
CDR3: CASSDSLMPQHF

J: TRBJ2-3
size: .
D: .
V: TRBV9
DNA: TGTGCCAGCAGCGTACCGATCGGGAGCGGCACAGATACGCAGTATTTT
CDR3: CASSVPIGSGTDTQYF

J: TRBJ2-7
size: few
D: TRBD1
V: TRBV7-3
DNA: TGTGCCAGCAGCTTACTGTTAGGACAGGGGGCGAGTGAGCAGTACTTC
CDR3: CASSLLLGQGASEQYF

J: TRBJ2-1
size: .
D: TRBD1
V: TRBV5-6
DNA: TGTGCCAGCAGCTTAATTACCGGGACAGGACAGTTCTTC
CDR3: CASSLITGTGQFF

J: TRBJ2-1
size: few
D: .
V: TRBV7-2
DNA: TGTGCCAGCAGCTTAGGTGGGCCCGGGGTCTATGAGCAGTTCTTC
CDR3: CASSLGGPGVYEQFF

J: TRBJ2-4
size: few
D: .
V: TRBV30
DNA: TGTGCCTGGAGTGGGGGCGCCAAAAACATTCAGTACTTC
CDR3: CAWSGGAKNIQYF

J: TRBJ2-5
size: .
D: .
V: TRBV28
DNA: TGTGCCAGCAGTTTGCGGTACCACCAAGAGACCCAGTACTTC
CDR3: CASSLRYHQETQYF

J: TRBJ1-1
size: few
D: .
V: TRBV7-2
DNA: TGTGCCAGCAGCTTATATCGGGGGAACACTGAAGCTTTCTTT
CDR3: CASSLYRGNTEAFF

J: TRBJ2-2
size: few
D: TRBD1
V: TRBV19
DNA: TGTGCCAGTAGTAAACAGGGGGTCGGGGAGCTGTTTTTT
CDR3: CASSKQGVGELFF

J: TRBJ2-2
size: few
D: .
V: TRBV2
DNA: TGTGCCAGCAGTGTTGGGCAGGGCCACACCCGGGAGCTGTTTTTT
CDR3: CASSVGQGHTRELFF

J: TRBJ2-2
size: few
D: .
V: TRBV9
DNA: TGTGCCAGCAGCCTCAGACAGTTAGGAACCGGGGAGCTGTTTTTT
CDR3: CASSLRQLGTGELFF

J: TRBJ1-1
size: .
D: TRBD1
V: TRBV4-1
DNA: TGCGCCAGCAGGCGACAGGGAAAAACTGAAGCTTTCTTT
CDR3: CASRRQGKTEAFF

J: TRBJ2-7
size: .
D: TRBD2
V: TRBV6-6
DNA: TGTGCCAGCGGGACTAGCGGGGGATACTCCTACGAGCAGTACTTC
CDR3: CASGTSGGYSYEQYF

J: TRBJ1-1
size: few
D: .
V: TRBV7-3
DNA: TGTGCCAGCAGCTTGCGGGGGCCTGTGAACACTGAAGCTTTCTTT
CDR3: CASSLRGPVNTEAFF

J: TRBJ2-2
size: few
D: .
V: TRBV7-3
DNA: TGTGCCAGCAGCAAATCGGGGGGGGAGCTGTTTTTT
CDR3: CASSKSGGELFF

J: TRBJ1-6
size: .
D: .
V: TRBV10-3
DNA: TGTGCCATCAGTGGTGCCGGGGGGGATCGGTCACCCCTCCACTTT
CDR3: CAISGAGGDRSPLHF

J: TRBJ1-2
size: .
D: TRBD1
V: TRBV4-3
DNA: TGCGCCAGCAGCCAAGAAGGAGGACAGGTCGGAGGCTACACCTTC
CDR3: CASSQEGGQVGGYTF

J: TRBJ2-1
size: few
D: TRBD2
V: TRBV9
DNA: TGTGCCAGCAGCGTAGACCCAGCGGGAGGGTGGGGCAGTGAGCAGTTCTTC
CDR3: CASSVDPAGGWGSEQFF